The rows below give T cell receptor beta chains drawn from one sample of a study of blood T cell repertoires in COVID-19. Sequenced by immunoSEQ multiplex PCR; TCRdb stores in-frame clones only, minus some. The data contain nearly 300,000 clones, approximately 88% of them singletons. The sample taken for sequencing was peripheral blood. All receptors derive from a human donor with COVID-19, enrolled during active disease. The donor label of this sample is uncertain. Each CDR3 is given with its conserved first and last residue. The order of the fields is V gene, CDR3 protein.

v_call: TRBV7-3; cdr3_aa: CASTSGRSSTDTQYF
v_call: TRBV7-2; cdr3_aa: CASSLDPRQGNEQFF
v_call: TRBV14; cdr3_aa: CASSRDRGNTIYF
v_call: TRBV7-2; cdr3_aa: CASSVTYRETQYF
v_call: TRBV7-2; cdr3_aa: CASSPRQRGYEQYF
v_call: TRBV11-2; cdr3_aa: CASSHGQGYNEQFF
v_call: TRBV19; cdr3_aa: CASSSSGGWYEQYF
v_call: TRBV5-1; cdr3_aa: CASSSQGVGANEKLFF
v_call: TRBV7-5; cdr3_aa: CPPDGRGRAPYEQYF
v_call: TRBV29-1; cdr3_aa: CSAGVAGDVGAQYF
v_call: TRBV6-1; cdr3_aa: CASSETGTGNEKLFF
v_call: TRBV6-5; cdr3_aa: CASSLGGLDQPQHF
v_call: TRBV29-1; cdr3_aa: CSVVRQGTTNEKLFF
v_call: TRBV1; cdr3_aa: CTSSQPRDRGNMNTEAFF
v_call: TRBV7-8; cdr3_aa: CASSVGLAGILFSYNEQFF
v_call: TRBV6-5; cdr3_aa: CASIPGGFVGDTQYF
v_call: TRBV30; cdr3_aa: CAWSALAGESEQYF
v_call: TRBV5-4; cdr3_aa: CASSLVTGQVTYEQYF
v_call: TRBV19; cdr3_aa: CASSFWTGNTEAFF
v_call: TRBV6-2/TRBV6-3; cdr3_aa: CASSSGQRGGYTF
v_call: TRBV10-1; cdr3_aa: CASSEQGIGHYF
v_call: TRBV2; cdr3_aa: CASEDRDEAYEQYF
v_call: TRBV5-4; cdr3_aa: CASSLQGGAPEAFF
v_call: TRBV7-9; cdr3_aa: CASSLGGLTEAFF
v_call: TRBV24-1; cdr3_aa: CATADRTFTGELFF
v_call: TRBV5-6; cdr3_aa: CASSLTGTGDSPLHF
v_call: TRBV19; cdr3_aa: CASGGVYNEQFF
v_call: TRBV5-4; cdr3_aa: CASSKGLAPDSSYNEQFF
v_call: TRBV5-1; cdr3_aa: CASSLDTGPYGYTF
v_call: TRBV7-9; cdr3_aa: CASSLGGSGGPRSYNEQFF
v_call: TRBV18; cdr3_aa: CASSPNTGGTEAFF
v_call: TRBV28; cdr3_aa: CASSLDGTGINQPQHF
v_call: TRBV10-3; cdr3_aa: CAISVYGEGGELFF
v_call: TRBV7-9; cdr3_aa: CASSLAGHPREQYF
v_call: TRBV11-2; cdr3_aa: CASSFLLRGEAFF
v_call: TRBV19; cdr3_aa: CASNPAGGLRDGYTF
v_call: TRBV11-3; cdr3_aa: CASTLCRGWEHGTDTQYF
v_call: TRBV19; cdr3_aa: CASSNDRGEAFF
v_call: TRBV4-3; cdr3_aa: CASSQVGGANQPQHF
v_call: TRBV7-2; cdr3_aa: CAGNEGGRRTDTQYF
v_call: TRBV7-2; cdr3_aa: CASSHTVGESYEQYF
v_call: TRBV28; cdr3_aa: CASSFTGNTIYF
v_call: TRBV7-2; cdr3_aa: CASSSQLGTTPMGQYF
v_call: TRBV3-1/TRBV3-2; cdr3_aa: CASSGAETNTEAFF
v_call: TRBV27; cdr3_aa: CASSLGAGTEAFF
v_call: TRBV28; cdr3_aa: CASSLPKWTGGVNQPQHF
v_call: TRBV2; cdr3_aa: CASTLAGDYNEQFF
v_call: TRBV19; cdr3_aa: CASSPYRTGHQPQHF
v_call: TRBV15; cdr3_aa: CATSRGQVNQPQHF
v_call: TRBV6-5; cdr3_aa: CASSRREGPRETQYF
v_call: TRBV9; cdr3_aa: CASSAISGSGTDTQYF
v_call: TRBV10-1; cdr3_aa: CASSLPNTGELFF
v_call: TRBV28; cdr3_aa: CASSRTGERNEKLFF